A single sample is the source of the 15 T cell receptor beta chains below, sequenced in a study of graft-versus-host responses after intestinal transplantation (dated by TCRdb to 2020 to 2022). To isolate intraepithelial and lamina propria lymphocytes from graft specimens, dithiothreitol, EDTA incubations and collagenase D digestion were used. Library preparation was by the immunoSEQ multiplex PCR assay. Not all clones reach the TCRdb copy of this immuneACCESS table, which keeps in-frame sequences only. Checked studies attribute under half of the gap to unresolved V genes and leave the rest unexplained. Here the sample has 450 to 550 clones; roughly nine tenths occur a single time. The ten largest clones add up to just over 8.5% of the sample. The specimen was ileum tissue, collected approximately 46 days after intestinal transplant. The receptors were gathered from a human patient who received an intestinal transplant, so some T cells may come from the graft donor.

This clone was seen a single time. The V gene is TRBV18, the J gene TRBJ2-5; no clear D. CDR1 is KGHSH and CDR2 is LQKENI in the germline V gene. The CDR3 is 12 residues long. Trimming cost V 5 bases and J 5 bases, with 9 bases left between them. CDR3 in amino acids: CASSASRETQYF. DNA of the CDR3: TGTGCCAGCTCAGCATCGCGGGAGACCCAGTACTTC.

The chain recombines TRBV27 with TRBJ1-5, with D perhaps TRBD1 (6 bases). This CDR3 contains 14 residues. The germline gives CDR1 MNHEY, CDR2 SMNVEV (reference sequence). Between the trimmed V and J ends, which lost 5 bases and 5 bases, there was a span of 13 bases. CDR3 protein: CASSLYRVYQPQHF. In DNA, the CDR3 is TGTGCCAGCAGTCTATACAGGGTTTATCAGCCCCAGCATTTT.

J is TRBJ2-3 and V is TRBV4-3; D is perhaps TRBD1 or TRBD2 (5 bases each). CDR3 size: 15 residues. Germline-derived CDR1 and CDR2 are LGHNA and YSLEER. The germline V and J ends were trimmed by 0 bases and 3 bases, with 10 bases remaining between them. This chain's CDR3 is CASSQDAGRTDTQYF. As DNA, the CDR3 is TGCGCCAGCAGCCAAGATGCAGGGAGAACAGATACGCAGTATTTT.

The rearrangement uses TRBV29-1 and TRBJ2-7, with 8 positions matching TRBD1. The CDR3 covers 14 residues. With V trimmed by 8 bases and J by 0 bases, 9 bases remained unmatched. CDR1 SQVTM and CDR2 ANQGSEA come from the germline V gene. CDR3 sequence reads: CSTWDGQGSYEQYF. In DNA, the CDR3 is TGCAGCACCTGGGACGGACAGGGCTCCTACGAGCAGTACTTC.

This clone was seen once. This chain connects TRBV6-1 to TRBJ2-3; unclear D gene. Germline V gives CDR1 MNHNS, CDR2 SASEGT. The germline V and J ends were trimmed by 6 bases and 1 base, with 11 bases remaining between them. The CDR3 is 14 residues long. The CDR3 coding sequence is TGTGCCAGCAGCGTCGGGCCAGGCACAGATACGCAGTATTTT. It codes for CASSVGPGTDTQYF.

This clone was found once. The chain carries TRBV28 and TRBJ1-5; D is unclear. Germline assignment: CDR1 MDHEN and CDR2 SYDVKM. V dropped 10 bases and J dropped 3 bases, with 16 bases sitting between them. The CDR3 runs to 14 residues. The CDR3 here is CANLTCRSNQPQHF. For the CDR3, the DNA is TGTGCCAACCTGACGTGCAGATCCAATCAGCCCCAGCATTTT.

This sequence joins TRBV5-4 and TRBJ2-7; TRBD2 matches 10 bases. The CDR3 loop spans 16 amino acids. J lost 2 bases, V lost 0 bases, and 5 bases had no gene match. Per the germline V gene, CDR1 is SGHNT and CDR2 is YYREEE (reference sequence). The CDR3: CASSLVVGLAAYEQYF. CDR3 nucleotide sequence: TGTGCCAGCAGCTTGGTTGTCGGACTAGCGGCCTACGAGCAGTACTTC.

The chain couples TRBV9 to TRBJ2-7, with 10 nucleotides matching TRBD2. V gave up 3 bases and J gave up 3 bases; unmatched junction bases: 9. From germline, CDR1 is SGDLS and CDR2 YYNGEE. The CDR3 consists of 16 residues. In DNA, the CDR3 is TGTGCCAGCAGCGGACGAATAGCGGGAGGTATCTACGAGCAGTACTTC. It yields the protein CASSGRIAGGIYEQYF.

The chain has TRBV14 and TRBJ2-6; weak D call: TRBD1 (5 bases). Germline values: CDR1 SGHDN, CDR2 FVKESK. With 1 base removed from V and 0 bases from J, the gap between germline ends came to 16 bases. The CDR3 contains 19 residues. The CDR3 DNA follows: TGTGCCAGCAGCCAAGGCCTGACAGAGATAGCCTCTGGGGCCAACGTCCTGACTTTC. It yields the protein CASSQGLTEIASGANVLTF.

The rearrangement links TRBV7-9 to TRBJ1-1; 8 bases match TRBD1. The trim removed 5 bases at V and 4 bases at J, leaving 9 bases unmatched. The germline V gene encodes CDR1 SEHNR and CDR2 FQNEAQ (reference sequence). CDR3 length: 15 amino acids. CDR3 coding DNA: TGTGCCAGCAGCCCTTGGGACAGGACTCCCACTGAAGCTTTCTTT. This translates into CASSPWDRTPTEAFF.

The chain is built from TRBV19 and TRBJ1-4, with D possibly matching TRBD1 (5 bases). Trimming took off 3 bases at V and 5 bases at J, with 13 bases between the two ends. The CDR3 sequence is 15 residues long. From germline, CDR1 is LNHDA and CDR2 SQIVND (reference sequence). The CDR3: CASSILGAQNEKLFF. CDR3 sequence (DNA): TGTGCCAGTAGTATTCTTGGGGCCCAGAATGAAAAACTGTTTTTT.

V gene TRBV5-4 combines with J gene TRBJ1-2, with D maybe TRBD1 (5 bases). CDR3 length: 14 residues. The V gene lost 2 bases and the J gene lost 7 bases, with 15 bases spanning the gap. CDR1 is SGHNT and CDR2 is YYREEE in the germline V gene (reference sequence). The chain's CDR3 is CASSFPGGGTGYTF. The DNA for the CDR3 is TGTGCCAGCAGCTTTCCGGGGGGGGGAACTGGCTACACCTTC.

This chain joins TRBV5-1 and TRBJ1-4; D is undetermined. The CDR3 has 15 amino acids. CDR1 and CDR2 (germline): SGHRS, YFSETQ. V shed 4 bases and J shed 6 bases, with 16 bases lying between them. The DNA for the CDR3 is TGCGCCAGCAGCATGAGAGGGAGTCCTGATGAAAAACTGTTTTTT. As protein: CASSMRGSPDEKLFF.

This clone was seen just once. Here the CDR3 DNA reads TGTGCCAGCAGTCCACCCAGTTTCCGACAGGGAATCCACGAGCAGTACTTC. Translating it yields CASSPPSFRQGIHEQYF. V usage is TRBV28 and J usage is TRBJ2-7; 7 bases fit TRBD1. From germline, CDR1 is MDHEN and CDR2 SYDVKM. The CDR3 is 17 residues long. Trimming removed 5 bases from V and 5 bases from J; junction bases left unmatched: 18.

This rearrangement joins TRBV28 to TRBJ2-7; possible D gene TRBD1, 6 bases. The CDR3 loop spans 14 amino acids. Deletions cut 0 bases from V and 1 base from J, with 7 bases between. Germline V gene lookup returns CDR1 MDHEN and CDR2 SYDVKM. The CDR3 DNA reads as TGTGCCAGCAGTTTATGGGACAGTTCCTACGAGCAGTACTTC. It is translated as CASSLWDSSYEQYF.